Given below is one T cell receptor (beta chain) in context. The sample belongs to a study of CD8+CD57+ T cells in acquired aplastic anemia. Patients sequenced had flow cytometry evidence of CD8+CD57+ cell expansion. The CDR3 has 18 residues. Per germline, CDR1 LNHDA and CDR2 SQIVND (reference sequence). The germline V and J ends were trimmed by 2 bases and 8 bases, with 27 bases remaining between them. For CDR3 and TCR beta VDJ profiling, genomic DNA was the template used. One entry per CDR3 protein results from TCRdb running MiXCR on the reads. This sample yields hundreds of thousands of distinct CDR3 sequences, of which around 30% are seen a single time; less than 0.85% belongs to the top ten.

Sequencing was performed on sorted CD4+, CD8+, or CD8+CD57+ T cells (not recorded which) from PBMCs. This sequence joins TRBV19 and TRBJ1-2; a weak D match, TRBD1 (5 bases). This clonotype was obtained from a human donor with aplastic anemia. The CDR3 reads CASSIMGRDRGMISGYTF. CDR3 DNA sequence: TGTGCCAGTAGTATAATGGGGAGGGACCGGGGGATGATAAGCGGCTACACCTTC.